A single sample is the source of the 14 T cell receptor beta chains below, sequenced in a study of cytomegalovirus exposure and HLA in healthy donors. Researchers ran the PCR with 60 Vbeta and 13 Jbeta primers. Sequenced by immunoSEQ multiplex PCR; TCRdb stores in-frame clones only, minus some. The repertoire holds around 150,000 clones, with around 90% as singletons. The sequenced sample consisted of PBMCs. These receptors all stem from a woman in her twenties or thirties in good health and CMV-seronegative.

The DNA of the CDR3 is TGTGCCAGCTCACCGACAGGGGCCCCTAGCTCCTACAATGAGCAGTTCTTC. The encoded protein is CASSPTGAPSSYNEQFF. The rearrangement joins TRBV18 to TRBJ2-1, with 8 bases identical to TRBD1. Germline loops: CDR1 KGHSH, CDR2 LQKENI. V gave up 3 bases and J gave up 0 bases; unmatched junction bases: 7. The CDR3 length is 17 residues.

V gene TRBV6-5 combines with J gene TRBJ2-1; 7 bases map to TRBD2. Germline V gene lookup returns CDR1 MNHEY and CDR2 SVGAGI. The CDR3 spans 14 residues. Trimming removed 8 bases from V and 6 bases from J; junction bases left unmatched: 10. The CDR3 DNA is TGTGCCAGCGGGGAGGGACTGGGACTCAATGAGCAGTTCTTC. Its translation: CASGEGLGLNEQFF.

The rearrangement links TRBV6-5 to TRBJ1-1; D gene ambiguous. V was trimmed by 9 bases and J by 1 base, leaving 12 bases between them. The CDR3 has 13 amino acids. From germline, CDR1 is MNHEY and CDR2 SVGAGI. The CDR3, as DNA: TGTGCCAGGGTGGAGCGCTGGAACACTGAAGCTTTCTTT. Translation: CARVERWNTEAFF.

The chain employs TRBV5-1 and TRBJ2-1, with D possibly TRBD2 on 5 matching bases. V lost 4 bases, J lost 0 bases, and 17 bases lay in between. This CDR3 contains 17 residues. Germline CDR1 and CDR2: SGHRS and YFSETQ. As DNA, the CDR3 is TGCGCCAGCAGCCCGGGAATTGAACGGGGCTCCTACAATGAGCAGTTCTTC. Encoded protein: CASSPGIERGSYNEQFF.

The chain carries TRBV18 and TRBJ2-5; 9 bases fit TRBD1. The J call may not be correct, given that the DNA end is closer to TRBJ2-7. The CDR3 sequence is 14 residues long. Germline V gene data show CDR1 as KGHSH and CDR2 as LQKENI. The chain's CDR3 is CASSLGTGSYEQYF. The CDR3 bases are TGTGCCAGCTCACTCGGGACAGGGTCCTACGAGCAGTACTTC.

This clone was seen only once. This sequence joins TRBV27 and TRBJ1-2, with 12 positions matching TRBD1. The CDR3 consists of 16 residues. Germline V gives CDR1 MNHEY, CDR2 SMNVEV (reference sequence). With 1 base clipped from V and 4 bases from J, the junction kept 4 bases outside the gene matches. The CDR3 coding sequence is TGTGCCAGCAGTTTATACGGGACAGGGGGCTCCTATGGCTACACCTTC. Its translation: CASSLYGTGGSYGYTF.

V gene TRBV5-4 combines with J gene TRBJ2-7, with D hard to call. V was trimmed by 4 bases and J by 4 bases, leaving 15 bases between them. Per the germline V gene, CDR1 is SGHNT and CDR2 is YYREEE (reference sequence). This CDR3 spans 14 amino acids. DNA of the CDR3: TGTGCCAGCAGCCCAAAACAACACCCGTACGAGCAGTACTTC. Protein: CASSPKQHPYEQYF.

This chain connects TRBV19 to TRBJ2-1, with TRBD2 matching over 7 bases. The germline CDR1 and CDR2 sequences are LNHDA and SQIVND (reference sequence). With V trimmed by 7 bases and J by 0 bases, 6 bases remained unmatched. CDR3 length: 15 residues. This CDR3 is CASTAGVSSYNEQFF. The CDR3 nucleotides read TGTGCCAGTACCGCGGGGGTCAGCTCCTACAATGAGCAGTTCTTC.

This chain uses TRBV7-2 with TRBJ2-3; 10 bases map to TRBD1. V lost 8 bases and J lost 5; bases outside the gene matches: 10. CDR1 is SGHTA and CDR2 is FQGNSA in the germline V gene. The length of the CDR3 is 15 residues. The CDR3 DNA follows: TGTGCCAGCGCGGAGGGGACAGGGGTACTAGATACGCAGTATTTT. It encodes CASAEGTGVLDTQYF.

In regard to this clone: The junction differs from germline at one of its ends, possibly a read error. The chain combines TRBV30 with TRBJ1-6; tentatively, D is TRBD1 (5 bases). There are 13 residues in the CDR3. Germline V CDR1 and CDR2: GTSNPN, SVGIG (reference sequence). CDR3 region: CAWSSPRARSGTF. CDR3 in DNA: TGTGCCTGGAGTTCACCGCGCGCCAGGTCTGGGACTTTT.

The V call is TRBV4-2, the J call TRBJ2-5; 10 bases map to TRBD2. The V segment lost 1 base and the J segment 4 bases; nucleotides outside the gene matches: 15. The CDR3 extends over 19 amino acids. Germline CDR1 LGHNA, CDR2 YNFKEQ. The CDR3, as DNA: TGTGCCAGCAGCCAAGGGAGAGCTAGCGGGGGACGAACCCCAGAGACCCAGTACTTC. Its translation: CASSQGRASGGRTPETQYF.

The chain combines TRBV29-1 with TRBJ2-7, with 7 bases aligning to TRBD1. V dropped 5 bases and J dropped 2; count of bases not matched to a gene: 3. The CDR3 has 12 residues. The germline V gene encodes CDR1 SQVTM and CDR2 ANQGSEA. Here the CDR3 DNA reads TGCAGCGTTACCCAGGGGGCCTACGAGCAGTACTTC. Its protein product is CSVTQGAYEQYF.

CDR3 loop: CASSQEARREGGETQYF. The CDR3, as DNA: TGTGCCAGCAGCCAAGAGGCTCGGCGGGAGGGGGGGGAGACCCAGTACTTC. V and J are TRBV4-2 and TRBJ2-5, with 9 nucleotides matching TRBD2. There are 17 residues in the CDR3. After removal of 0 bases from V and 5 bases from J, the junction contained 10 bases not matched to a gene. The germline V gene has CDR1 LGHNA and CDR2 YNFKEQ.

The sample holds one count of this clone. The rearrangement links TRBV5-1 to TRBJ2-2; TRBD2 agrees at 14 bases. With V trimmed by 4 bases and J by 0 bases, 5 bases remained unmatched. Germline loops: CDR1 SGHRS, CDR2 YFSETQ. The CDR3 runs to 18 residues. The DNA for the CDR3 is TGCGCCAGCAGCGCCGGGACTAGCGGGAGTCCGAACACCGGGGAGCTGTTTTTT. It is translated as CASSAGTSGSPNTGELFF.